This T cell receptor beta chain derives from a study of T cells in Graves' hyperthyroidism and ophthalmopathy. Hyperthyroidism, newly diagnosed and lasting under 2 months, affected patients aged 18 to 65. Clinicians diagnosed patients from clinical symptoms, serum thyroxine and TRAb, thyroid ultrasound and orbital computed tomography. The V end lost 5 bases, the J end lost 4 bases, and 15 bases lay between the germline ends. From germline, CDR1 is SGHTA and CDR2 FQGNSA. The CDR3 has 14 residues. Amplified TCR beta CDR3 regions came from RNA transcripts. RT-PCR in the first round (using the HTBI primer set) targeted the TCR CDR3. Each CDR3 protein gets one entry after TCRdb re-called the multiplex PCR reads with MiXCR. The sample holds over 500,000 distinct CDR3 sequences; about 15% are singletons and the top ten take roughly 13%.

The gene calls are TRBV7-2 and TRBJ2-7, with a possible D match to TRBD1 (6 bases). Sequences were obtained from blood. The clonotype was recovered from a woman in her forties with Graves' hyperthyroidism. The CDR3 DNA reads as TGTGCCAGCAGCAGAACAGGGCCTACGTACGAGCAGTACTTC. It yields the protein CASSRTGPTYEQYF.